This record concerns one TCR beta chain sequence. The antigen is not known. Per germline, CDR1 MGHDK and CDR2 SYGVNS. The CDR3 has 15 amino acids. The V end lost 3 bases, the J end lost 3 bases, and 13 bases lay between the germline ends. Generated by immunoSEQ multiplex PCR, the TCRdb table keeps only in-frame clones and is missing some. This table holds nearly 200,000 clones, roughly 84% found once. These donors were members of the approximately 110-subject validation cohort, a group separate from the roughly 670-subject first cohort. The entry originates in a study of cytomegalovirus exposure and HLA in healthy donors. General study findings and limits: A few CMV-associated chains proved CMV antigen-specific in vitro.

The chain employs TRBV25-1 and TRBJ2-3; D may be TRBD1 (5 bases). The specimen sequenced was PBMCs. The TCR sequence derives from a woman under 40 in good health and CMV-seropositive. In DNA, the CDR3 is TGTGCCAGCAGTGATACTCAGGGTATAACAGATACGCAGTATTTT. Protein: CASSDTQGITDTQYF.